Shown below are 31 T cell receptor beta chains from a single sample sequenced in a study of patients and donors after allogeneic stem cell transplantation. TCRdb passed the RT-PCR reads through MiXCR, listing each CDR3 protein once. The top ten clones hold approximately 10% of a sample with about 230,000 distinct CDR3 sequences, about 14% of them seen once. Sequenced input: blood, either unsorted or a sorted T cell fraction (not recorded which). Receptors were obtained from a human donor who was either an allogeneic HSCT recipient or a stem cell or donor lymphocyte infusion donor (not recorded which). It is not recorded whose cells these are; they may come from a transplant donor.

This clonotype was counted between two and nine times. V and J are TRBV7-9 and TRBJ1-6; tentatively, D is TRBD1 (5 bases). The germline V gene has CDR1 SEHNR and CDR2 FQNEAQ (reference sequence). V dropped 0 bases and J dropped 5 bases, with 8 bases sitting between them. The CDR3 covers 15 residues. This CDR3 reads CASSLAQGNNSPLHF. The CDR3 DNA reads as TGTGCCAGCAGCTTAGCTCAGGGAAATAATTCACCCCTCCACTTT.

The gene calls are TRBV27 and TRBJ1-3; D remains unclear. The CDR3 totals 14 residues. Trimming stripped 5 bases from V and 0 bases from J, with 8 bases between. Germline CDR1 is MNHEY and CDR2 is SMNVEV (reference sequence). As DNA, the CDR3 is TGTGCCAGCAGTCCACGGGTCTCTGGAAACACCATATATTTT. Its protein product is CASSPRVSGNTIYF.

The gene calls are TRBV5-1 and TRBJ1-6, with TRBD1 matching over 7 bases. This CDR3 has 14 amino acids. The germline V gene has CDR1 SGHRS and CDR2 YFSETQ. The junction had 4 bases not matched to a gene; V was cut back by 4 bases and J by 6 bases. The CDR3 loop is CASSPGQINSPLHF. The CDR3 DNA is TGCGCCAGCAGCCCGGGACAGATTAATTCACCCCTCCACTTT.

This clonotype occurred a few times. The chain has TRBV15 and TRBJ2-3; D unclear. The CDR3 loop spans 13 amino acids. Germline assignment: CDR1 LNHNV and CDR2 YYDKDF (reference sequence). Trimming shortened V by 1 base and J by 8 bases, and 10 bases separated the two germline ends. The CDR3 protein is CATSRGGSATQYF. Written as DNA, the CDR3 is TGTGCCACCAGCAGAGGCGGCTCAGCTACGCAGTATTTT. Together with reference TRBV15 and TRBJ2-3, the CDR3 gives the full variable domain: DAMVIQNPRYQVTQFGKPVTLSCSQTLNHNVMYWYQQKSSQAPKLLFHYYDKDFNNEADTPDNFQSRRPNTSFCFLDIRSPGLGDTAMYLCATSRGGSATQYFGPGTRLTVL.

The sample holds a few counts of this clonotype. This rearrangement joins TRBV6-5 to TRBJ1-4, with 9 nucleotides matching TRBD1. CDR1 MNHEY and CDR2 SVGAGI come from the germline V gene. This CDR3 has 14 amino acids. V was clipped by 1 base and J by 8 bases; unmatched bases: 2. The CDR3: CASSYLTGGEKLFF. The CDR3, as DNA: TGTGCCAGCAGTTACTTGACAGGGGGAGAAAAACTGTTTTTT.

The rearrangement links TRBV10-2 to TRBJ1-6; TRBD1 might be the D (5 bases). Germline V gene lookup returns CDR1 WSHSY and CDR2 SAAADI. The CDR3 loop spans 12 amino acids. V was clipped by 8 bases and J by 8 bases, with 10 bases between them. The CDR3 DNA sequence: TGCGCCAGCTCGGTGGGGGATTCACCCCTCCACTTT. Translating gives CASSVGDSPLHF.

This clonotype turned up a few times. CDR3 DNA sequence: TGCGCCAGCAGCTTGGGCAACCAGAATGAGCAGTTCTTC. This sequence encodes CASSLGNQNEQFF. V usage is TRBV5-1 and J usage is TRBJ2-1; D not resolved. The CDR3 sequence is 13 residues long. Germline CDR1 is SGHRS and CDR2 is YFSETQ. V was shortened by 0 bases and J by 7 bases, with 8 bases between the two germline ends.

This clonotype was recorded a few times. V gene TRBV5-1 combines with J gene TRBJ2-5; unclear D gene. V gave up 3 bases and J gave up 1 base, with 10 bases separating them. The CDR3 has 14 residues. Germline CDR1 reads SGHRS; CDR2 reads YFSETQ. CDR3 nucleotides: TGCGCCAGCAGCTCTGCTTTGACCCAAGAGACCCAGTACTTC. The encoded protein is CASSSALTQETQYF. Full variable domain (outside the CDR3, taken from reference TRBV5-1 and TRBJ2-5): KAGVTQTPRYLIKTRGQQVTLSCSPISGHRSVSWYQQTPGQGLQFLFEYFSETQRNKGNFPGRFSGRQFSNSRSEMNVSTLELGDSALYLCASSSALTQETQYFGPGTRLLVL.

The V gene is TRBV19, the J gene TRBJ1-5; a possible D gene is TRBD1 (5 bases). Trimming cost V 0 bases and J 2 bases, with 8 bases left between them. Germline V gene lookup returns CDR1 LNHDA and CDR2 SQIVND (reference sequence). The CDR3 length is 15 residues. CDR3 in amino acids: CASSIDRGGNQPQHF. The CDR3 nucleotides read TGTGCCAGTAGTATAGATCGGGGCGGCAATCAGCCCCAGCATTTT.

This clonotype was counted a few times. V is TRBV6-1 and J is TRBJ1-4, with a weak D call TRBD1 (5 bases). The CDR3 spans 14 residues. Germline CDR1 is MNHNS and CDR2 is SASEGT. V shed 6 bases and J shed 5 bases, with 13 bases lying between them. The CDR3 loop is CASSLVGGNEKLFF. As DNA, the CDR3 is TGTGCCAGCAGCCTCGTGGGGGGGAATGAAAAACTGTTTTTT.

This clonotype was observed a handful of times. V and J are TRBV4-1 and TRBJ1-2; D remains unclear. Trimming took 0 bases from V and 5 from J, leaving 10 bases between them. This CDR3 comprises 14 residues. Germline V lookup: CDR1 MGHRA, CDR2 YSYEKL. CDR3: CASSQEGFGYGYTF. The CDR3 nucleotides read TGCGCCAGCAGCCAAGAGGGTTTTGGGTATGGCTACACCTTC.

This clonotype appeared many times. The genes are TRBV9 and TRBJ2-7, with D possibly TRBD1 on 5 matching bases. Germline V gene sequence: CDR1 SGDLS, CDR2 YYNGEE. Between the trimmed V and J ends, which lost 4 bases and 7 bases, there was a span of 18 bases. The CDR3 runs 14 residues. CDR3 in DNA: TGTGCCAGCAGCTCCTCGTCAGGGTTTAATGAGCAGTACTTC. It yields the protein CASSSSSGFNEQYF.

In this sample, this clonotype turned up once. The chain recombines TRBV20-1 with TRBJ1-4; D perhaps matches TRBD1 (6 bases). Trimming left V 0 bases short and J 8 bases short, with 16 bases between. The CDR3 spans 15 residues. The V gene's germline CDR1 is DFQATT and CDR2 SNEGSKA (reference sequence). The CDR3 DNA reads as TGCAGTGCTAGAGATCTCAGGGGATCTTTCGAAAAACTGTTTTTT. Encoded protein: CSARDLRGSFEKLFF.

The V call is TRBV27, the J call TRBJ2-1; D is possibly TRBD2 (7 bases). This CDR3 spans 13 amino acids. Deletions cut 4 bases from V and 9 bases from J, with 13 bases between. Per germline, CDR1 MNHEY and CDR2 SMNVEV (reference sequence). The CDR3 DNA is TGTGCCAGCAGTTGGGAGGGCAGGGGTGAGCAGTTCTTC. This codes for CASSWEGRGEQFF.

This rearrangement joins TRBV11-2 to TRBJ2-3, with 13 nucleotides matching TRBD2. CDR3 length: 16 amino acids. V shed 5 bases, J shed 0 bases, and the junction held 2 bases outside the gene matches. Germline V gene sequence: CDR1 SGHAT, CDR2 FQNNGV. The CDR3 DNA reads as TGTGCCAGCAGCCCGGGACTAGCGGGGAGCACAGATACGCAGTATTTT. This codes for CASSPGLAGSTDTQYF.

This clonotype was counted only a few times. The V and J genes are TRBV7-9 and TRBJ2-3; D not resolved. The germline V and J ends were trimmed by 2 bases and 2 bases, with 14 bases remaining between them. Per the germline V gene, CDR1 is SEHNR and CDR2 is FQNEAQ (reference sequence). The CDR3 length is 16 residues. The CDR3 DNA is TGTGCCAGCAGCTTAATGGGCCGGACCGTCACAGATACGCAGTATTTT. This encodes CASSLMGRTVTDTQYF.

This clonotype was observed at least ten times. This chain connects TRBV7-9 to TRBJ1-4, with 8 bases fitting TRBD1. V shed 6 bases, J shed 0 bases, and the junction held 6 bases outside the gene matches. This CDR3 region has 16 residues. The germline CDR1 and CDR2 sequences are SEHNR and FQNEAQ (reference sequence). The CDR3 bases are TGTGCCAGCAGTAACAGGGGGTTGACAACTAATGAAAAACTGTTTTTT. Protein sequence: CASSNRGLTTNEKLFF. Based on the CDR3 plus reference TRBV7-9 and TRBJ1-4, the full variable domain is DTGVSQNPRHKITKRGQNVTFRCDPISEHNRLYWYRQTLGQGPEFLTYFQNEAQLEKSRLLSDRFSAERPKGSFSTLEIQRTEQGDSAMYLCASSNRGLTTNEKLFFGSGTQLSVL.

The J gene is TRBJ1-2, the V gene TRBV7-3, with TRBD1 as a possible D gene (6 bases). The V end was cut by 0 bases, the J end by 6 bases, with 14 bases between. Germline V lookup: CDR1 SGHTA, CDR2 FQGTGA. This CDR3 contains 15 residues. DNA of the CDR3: TGTGCCAGCAGCTTAACCTCAGAGACAGGAAATGGCTACACCTTC. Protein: CASSLTSETGNGYTF.

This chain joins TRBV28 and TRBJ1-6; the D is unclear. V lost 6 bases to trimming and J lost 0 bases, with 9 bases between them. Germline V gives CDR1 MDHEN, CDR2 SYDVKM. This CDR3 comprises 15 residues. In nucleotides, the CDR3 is TGTGCCAGCAGGTACCGCCGCTCCTATAATTCACCCCTCCACTTT. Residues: CASRYRRSYNSPLHF.

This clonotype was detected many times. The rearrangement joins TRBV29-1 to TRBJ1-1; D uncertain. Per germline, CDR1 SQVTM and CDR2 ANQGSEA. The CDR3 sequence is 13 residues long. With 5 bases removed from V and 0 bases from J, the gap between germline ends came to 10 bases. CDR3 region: CSVLPRMNTEAFF. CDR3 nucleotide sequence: TGCAGCGTTCTTCCCAGGATGAACACTGAAGCTTTCTTT.

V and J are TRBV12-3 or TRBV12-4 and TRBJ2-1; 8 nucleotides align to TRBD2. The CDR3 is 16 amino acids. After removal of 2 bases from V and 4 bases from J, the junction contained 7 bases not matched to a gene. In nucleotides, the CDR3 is TGTGCCAGCAGTTTATCCCCGGGACTAGGTTACAATGAGCAGTTCTTC. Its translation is CASSLSPGLGYNEQFF.

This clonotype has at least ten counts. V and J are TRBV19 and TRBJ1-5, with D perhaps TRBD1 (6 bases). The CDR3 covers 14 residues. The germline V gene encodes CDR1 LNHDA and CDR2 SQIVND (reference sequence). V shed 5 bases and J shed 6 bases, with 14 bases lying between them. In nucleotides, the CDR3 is TGTGCCAGTAGTCAAGGGGGACGGGGTCAGCCCCAGCATTTT. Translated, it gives CASSQGGRGQPQHF.

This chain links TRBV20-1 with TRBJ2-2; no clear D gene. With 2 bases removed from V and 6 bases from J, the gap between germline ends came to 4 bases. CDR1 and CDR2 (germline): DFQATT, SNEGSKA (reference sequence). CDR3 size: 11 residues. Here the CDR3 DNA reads TGCAGTGCTAGAAGAGCCGGGGAGCTGTTTTTT. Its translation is CSARRAGELFF.

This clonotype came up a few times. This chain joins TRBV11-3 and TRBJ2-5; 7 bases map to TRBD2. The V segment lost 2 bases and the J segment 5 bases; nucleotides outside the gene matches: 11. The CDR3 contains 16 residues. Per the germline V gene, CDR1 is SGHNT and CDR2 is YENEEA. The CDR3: CASSLTMTSRAETQYF. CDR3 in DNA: TGTGCCAGCAGCTTAACTATGACTAGCAGAGCCGAGACCCAGTACTTC.

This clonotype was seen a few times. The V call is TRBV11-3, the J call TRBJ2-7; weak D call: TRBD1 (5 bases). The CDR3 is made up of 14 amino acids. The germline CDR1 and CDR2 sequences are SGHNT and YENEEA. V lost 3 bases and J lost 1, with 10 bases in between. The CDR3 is CASSFGAGSYEQYF. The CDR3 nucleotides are TGTGCCAGCAGCTTCGGTGCAGGGTCCTACGAGCAGTACTTC.

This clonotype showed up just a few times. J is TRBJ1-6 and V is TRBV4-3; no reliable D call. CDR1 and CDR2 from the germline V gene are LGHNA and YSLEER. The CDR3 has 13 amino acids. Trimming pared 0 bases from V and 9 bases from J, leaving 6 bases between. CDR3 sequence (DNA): TGCGCCAGCAGCCAAGATCAACGTTCACCCCTCCACTTT. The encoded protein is CASSQDQRSPLHF.

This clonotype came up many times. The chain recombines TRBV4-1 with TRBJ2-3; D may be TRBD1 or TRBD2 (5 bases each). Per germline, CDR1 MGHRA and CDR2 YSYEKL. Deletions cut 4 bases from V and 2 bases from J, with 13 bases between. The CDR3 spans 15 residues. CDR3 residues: CASSLRDQPTDTQYF. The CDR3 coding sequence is TGCGCCAGCAGCCTACGGGACCAGCCCACAGATACGCAGTATTTT.

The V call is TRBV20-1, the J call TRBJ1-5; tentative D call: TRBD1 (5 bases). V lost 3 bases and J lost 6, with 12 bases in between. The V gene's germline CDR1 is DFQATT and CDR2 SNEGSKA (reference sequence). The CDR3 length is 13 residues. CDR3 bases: TGCAGTGCTAGTGAGGCTGGGGCTCAGCCCCAGCATTTT. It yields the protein CSASEAGAQPQHF.

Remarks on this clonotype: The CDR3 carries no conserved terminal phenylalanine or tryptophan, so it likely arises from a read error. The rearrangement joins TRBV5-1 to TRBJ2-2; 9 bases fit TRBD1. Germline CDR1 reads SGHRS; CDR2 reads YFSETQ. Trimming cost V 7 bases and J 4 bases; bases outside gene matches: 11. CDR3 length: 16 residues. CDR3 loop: CASGRRTGESTGELFS. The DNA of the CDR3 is TGCGCCAGCGGCAGACGGACAGGGGAAAGCACCGGGGAGCTGTTTTCT.

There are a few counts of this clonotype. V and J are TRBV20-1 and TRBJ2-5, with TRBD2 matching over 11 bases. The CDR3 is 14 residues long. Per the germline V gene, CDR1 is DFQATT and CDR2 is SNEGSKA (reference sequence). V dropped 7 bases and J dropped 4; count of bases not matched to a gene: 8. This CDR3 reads CSVDSGGASETQYF. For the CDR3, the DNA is TGCAGTGTCGATAGCGGGGGGGCTTCAGAGACCCAGTACTTC.

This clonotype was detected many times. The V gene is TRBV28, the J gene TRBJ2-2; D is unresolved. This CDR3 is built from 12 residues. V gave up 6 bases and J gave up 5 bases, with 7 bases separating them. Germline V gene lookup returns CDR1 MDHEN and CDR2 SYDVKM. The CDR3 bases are TGTGCCAGCAGACCTCGTACCGGGGAGCTGTTTTTT. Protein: CASRPRTGELFF.